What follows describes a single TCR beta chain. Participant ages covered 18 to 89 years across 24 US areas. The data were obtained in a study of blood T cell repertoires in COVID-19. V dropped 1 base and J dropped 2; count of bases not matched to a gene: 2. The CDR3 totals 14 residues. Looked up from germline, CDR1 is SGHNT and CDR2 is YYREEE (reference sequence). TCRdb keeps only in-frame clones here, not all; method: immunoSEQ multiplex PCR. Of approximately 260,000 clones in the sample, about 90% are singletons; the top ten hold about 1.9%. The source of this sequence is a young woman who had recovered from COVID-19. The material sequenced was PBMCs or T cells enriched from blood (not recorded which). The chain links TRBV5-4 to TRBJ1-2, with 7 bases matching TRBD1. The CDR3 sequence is CASSLQGGNYGYTF. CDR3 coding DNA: TGTGCCAGCAGCTTGCAGGGGGGAAACTATGGCTACACCTTC.